Each of the 15 T cell receptor beta chains below was sequenced from the same sample in a study of Graves' ophthalmopathy and Graves' hyperthyroidism. Amplification from RNA transcripts yielded the TCR beta CDR3 regions. After a first-round RT-PCR with HTBI primers, a second-round multiplex PCR was run. TCRdb re-called the multiplex PCR reads with MiXCR, one entry per CDR3 protein. The sample has about 400,000 distinct CDR3 sequences; roughly 15% are singletons. Material for sequencing was peripheral blood. These receptors were taken from a woman between 18 and 30 years old with stable Graves' hyperthyroidism.

This clonotype has ten or more counts. J is TRBJ1-2 and V is TRBV5-1; 7 nucleotides align to TRBD1. The junction had 11 bases not matched to a gene; V was cut back by 6 bases and J by 0 bases. The germline CDR1 and CDR2 sequences are SGHRS and YFSETQ. The CDR3 sequence is 16 residues long. CDR3 in amino acids: CASNPTGSNPNYGYTF. CDR3 DNA: TGCGCCAGCAACCCGACAGGGTCGAACCCTAACTATGGCTACACCTTC.

This clonotype showed up many times. The chain has TRBV27 and TRBJ1-2; D call uncertain. Germline V gene data show CDR1 as MNHEY and CDR2 as SMNVEV (reference sequence). V lost 3 bases to trimming and J lost 4 bases, with 15 bases between them. The CDR3 runs 15 residues. CDR3 residues: CASSLSRSAGYGYTF. CDR3 nucleotides: TGTGCCAGCAGTTTGTCCCGTAGCGCCGGCTATGGCTACACCTTC.

This clonotype was detected ten times or more. The chain is built from TRBV28 and TRBJ1-6; D not certain. Trimming pared 6 bases from V and 7 bases from J, leaving 16 bases between. The CDR3 contains 15 residues. CDR1 is MDHEN and CDR2 is SYDVKM in the germline V gene. CDR3 sequence reads: CASRSRRIVNSPLHF. CDR3 coding DNA: TGTGCCAGCAGGTCGCGGAGGATAGTCAATTCACCCCTCCACTTT.

The sample holds many counts of this clonotype. V usage is TRBV20-1 and J usage is TRBJ1-1; the D gene is possibly TRBD1 (5 bases). Between the trimmed V and J ends, which lost 4 bases and 8 bases, there was a span of 20 bases. This CDR3 has 14 residues. The germline CDR1 and CDR2 sequences are DFQATT and SNEGSKA (reference sequence). The CDR3 bases are TGCAGTGCTACCCAGGGACGAGGGGCTAGAGAAGCTTTCTTT. Translated: CSATQGRGAREAFF.

This clonotype was found many times. The chain is built from TRBV7-8 and TRBJ2-5; unclear D gene. The germline V and J ends were trimmed by 4 bases and 3 bases, with 21 bases remaining between them. Germline V gene data show CDR1 as SGHVS and CDR2 as FQNEAQ. This CDR3 is 17 amino acids long. DNA for the CDR3: TGTGCCAGCAGCTCCTCCCCCCGAACGGTGGGGAAAGAGACCCAGTACTTC. This gives the protein CASSSSPRTVGKETQYF.

This clonotype was seen at least ten times. The V and J genes are TRBV6-2 or TRBV6-3 and TRBJ2-7; D may be TRBD1 or TRBD2 (5 bases each). The CDR3 loop spans 15 amino acids. Per germline, CDR1 MNHEY and CDR2 SVGEGT. Trimming removed 1 base at V and 0 bases at J, with 10 bases between. The DNA for the CDR3 is TGTGCCAGCAGTTACTTCCGGGACGACTCCTACGAGCAGTACTTC. It is translated as CASSYFRDDSYEQYF.

This clonotype was detected many times. This chain uses TRBV6-5 with TRBJ2-6; no definite D call. Germline V gives CDR1 MNHEY, CDR2 SVGAGI. V lost 6 bases and J lost 3, with 6 bases in between. The CDR3 totals 13 residues. The CDR3 DNA reads TGTGCCAGCAGGGCCTTTGGGGCCAACGTCCTGACTTTC. It yields the protein CASRAFGANVLTF.

In this sample, this clonotype turned up once. The chain links TRBV5-6 to TRBJ2-5, with 8 bases aligning to TRBD1. This CDR3 comprises 14 residues. Germline CDR1 and CDR2: SGHDT and YYEEEE. Losses at the gene ends were 6 bases for V and 4 bases for J; bases not matched to a gene: 8. The CDR3 region is CASNDRGVGETQYF. In DNA, the CDR3 is TGTGCCAGCAATGACAGGGGAGTAGGAGAGACCCAGTACTTC.

This clonotype was counted ten times or more. This chain joins TRBV7-2 and TRBJ2-5; 7 bases line up with TRBD1. V lost 8 bases, J lost 1 base, and 4 bases stayed unmatched. The CDR3 has 13 amino acids. Germline-derived CDR1 and CDR2 are SGHTA and FQGNSA. The DNA for the CDR3 is TGTGCCAGCGGTGGACAGGTCCAAGAGACCCAGTACTTC. Its protein product is CASGGQVQETQYF.

This clonotype occurred a few times. V is TRBV6-1 and J is TRBJ1-1, with 10 positions matching TRBD1. The CDR3 has 14 residues. V gave up 4 bases and J gave up 5 bases; unmatched junction bases: 4. Germline assignment: CDR1 MNHNS and CDR2 SASEGT. CDR3 in amino acids: CASSGDRGFTEAFF. The CDR3 coding sequence is TGTGCCAGCAGTGGGGACAGGGGATTTACTGAAGCTTTCTTT.

This clonotype was observed many times. The chain joins TRBV5-1 to TRBJ1-1; D gene unclear. The V gene's germline CDR1 is SGHRS and CDR2 YFSETQ. This CDR3 contains 14 residues. Trimming took 3 bases from V and 0 from J, leaving 9 bases between them. CDR3: CASSYDVVNTEAFF. The CDR3 DNA reads TGCGCCAGCAGCTACGACGTAGTGAACACTGAAGCTTTCTTT.

This clonotype was recorded many times. The CDR3 nucleotides read TGTGCCAGCAGTGAATATCGGACAGGGAGCTCCTACGAGCAGTACTTC. It codes for CASSEYRTGSSYEQYF. The genes are TRBV25-1 and TRBJ2-7; TRBD1 agrees at 8 bases. CDR1 MGHDK and CDR2 SYGVNS come from the germline V gene. The CDR3 totals 16 residues. V lost 0 bases, J lost 0 bases, and 4 bases stayed unmatched.

This clonotype was seen just once. The CDR3 sequence: CASSYGNMASYEQYF. The CDR3 DNA reads TGTGCCAGCAGTTACGGGAATATGGCCTCCTACGAGCAGTACTTC. The J gene is TRBJ2-7, the V gene TRBV6-5; D is ambiguous. Trimming took off 2 bases at V and 0 bases at J, with 11 bases between the two ends. This CDR3 has 15 residues. Germline-derived CDR1 and CDR2 are MNHEY and SVGAGI.

This rearrangement joins TRBV9 to TRBJ2-2; 8 bases line up with TRBD1. The CDR3 sequence is 16 residues long. From germline, CDR1 is SGDLS and CDR2 YYNGEE. With 3 bases clipped from V and 4 bases from J, the junction kept 8 bases outside the gene matches. CDR3 nucleotides: TGTGCCAGCAGCGACGACAGGGGTCCCCCCACCGGGGAGCTGTTTTTT. This translates into CASSDDRGPPTGELFF. Looking up the rest from reference TRBV9 and TRBJ2-2 gives the full variable domain: DSGVTQTPKHLITATGQRVTLRCSPRSGDLSVYWYQQSLDQGLQFLIQYYNGEERAKGNILERFSAQQFPDLHSELNLSSLELGDSALYFCASSDDRGPPTGELFFGEGSRLTVL.

This clonotype has ten or more counts. J is TRBJ1-1 and V is TRBV6-2 or TRBV6-3, with D possibly being TRBD1 (5 bases). The CDR3 loop spans 14 amino acids. Germline CDR1 and CDR2: MNHEY and SVGEGT. V lost 6 bases, J lost 1 base, and 12 bases lay in between. In DNA, the CDR3 is TGTGCCAGCAGGGGAGTAGGGGAGAACACTGAAGCTTTCTTT. It specifies CASRGVGENTEAFF.